This TCR beta chain was identified in a study of T-cell reconstitution after alpha-beta-depleted transplantation in children. Unique molecular identifiers tagged the TCRbeta library. TCRdb reanalysed the PCR reads using MiXCR and keeps one entry per CDR3 protein. In the table there are about 180,000 distinct CDR3 sequences, 8.5% to 14% of which are singletons. Study-wide results and caveats: Reports say that about two months after transplant, the alpha-beta T cells came out of several hundred graft clones that had expanded. The main origin of T-cell counts and diversity one year after transplant was newly produced T cells.

CDR3 length equals 15 residues. J was trimmed by 1 base and V by 9 bases; bases with no gene match: 11. Germline V gene lookup returns CDR1 SGHRS and CDR2 YFSETQ. In its sample, this clonotype was seen many times. As yet, its antigen is unknown. The source was PBMCs, collected before TCRalphabeta/CD19-depleted stem cell transplant. The TCR comes from a boy aged 2 to 10 with acute myeloid leukemia, due to receive a stem cell transplant. The chain links TRBV5-1 to TRBJ2-5, with 8 bases fitting TRBD2. CDR3 in DNA: TGCGCCACCACTTGGGGGCGGGAGGCCCAAGAGACCCAGTACTTC. Translated, it gives CATTWGREAQETQYF.